These 3 T cell receptor beta chains originate from one sample sequenced in a study of blood T cell repertoires in COVID-19 (dated by TCRdb to about 2020). The library was produced with the immunoSEQ multiplex PCR assay. The source is immuneACCESS, and TCRdb retained only in-frame sequences with V and J called. Part of the clones is not carried over; for the studies checked, unresolved V genes explain less than half of this, and the remainder is unexplained. In this sample the table shows 200,000 to 300,000 clones, 88% of which occur a single time. Approximately 3.7% of the sample rests with the top ten. The sample consisted of peripheral blood. These receptor sequences come from a man aged 55 to 69 who had recovered from COVID-19.

The V and J genes are TRBV9 and TRBJ2-3; 9 nucleotides match TRBD2. The V gene's germline CDR1 is SGDLS and CDR2 YYNGEE. J gave up 5 bases and V 2 bases, and 9 bases lay outside the gene matches. CDR3 length: 16 amino acids. CDR3 in amino acids: CASSVEAGGPRDTQYF. The CDR3 region has the DNA TGTGCCAGCAGCGTGGAAGCGGGGGGCCCCCGAGATACGCAGTATTTT. Supplemented by reference TRBV9 and TRBJ2-3, the full variable domain reads DSGVTQTPKHLITATGQRVTLRCSPRSGDLSVYWYQQSLDQGLQFLIQYYNGEERAKGNILERFSAQQFPDLHSELNLSSLELGDSALYFCASSVEAGGPRDTQYFGPGTRLTVL.

The V call is TRBV7-3, the J call TRBJ2-2, with TRBD2 matching over 7 bases. Trimming removed 5 bases from V and 4 bases from J; junction bases left unmatched: 7. CDR1 SGHTA and CDR2 FQGTGA come from the germline V gene. This CDR3 is built from 15 residues. DNA for the CDR3: TGTGCCAGCAGCCTAGGACTAGTTTCCACCGGGGAGCTGTTTTTT. Its translation: CASSLGLVSTGELFF.

The V call is TRBV5-4, the J call TRBJ1-5; D gene unclear. Trimming shortened V by 2 bases and J by 7 bases, and 7 bases separated the two germline ends. The CDR3 spans 12 residues. Germline V gene lookup returns CDR1 SGHNT and CDR2 YYREEE (reference sequence). The CDR3 sequence is CASSLGSQPQHF. The CDR3 DNA sequence: TGTGCCAGCAGCTTAGGGAGCCAGCCCCAGCATTTT.